The present T cell receptor (beta chain) was sequenced within a study of blood T cell repertoires in COVID-19 (dated by TCRdb to between 2020 and 2021). With respect to the entire study: Samples covering the acute and convalescent phases of COVID-19 were provided by collaborators in the United States, Italy and Spain. The sample metadata nearly always contained a de-identified subject ID, COVID-19 status, age in years and sex. Samples came from the ongoing ImmuneRACE study (first 160 participants) plus 1,254 subjects from 6 global collaborators. Where available, HLA class I and class II types were obtained from metadata supplied by the sample provider rather than from assay-based typing. The prospective study material was composed of cDNA or gDNA derived from T cells, B-cell-depleted T cells, or PBMCs. Deeply sampled blood TCRbeta repertoires from subjects exposed to, actively infected with, or recovered from COVID-19 were included in the dataset. The repertoires were released in a freely available public database meant as a resource for research on the immune response to SARS-CoV-2. Paper-wide results and their limitations: Clinical and demographic metadata were provided uncurated, with the amount varying by source and participant.

About this clone itself: Its antigen target is currently unknown. Base qualities are not recorded, but no much larger clone differs from it by a single base.

The immunoSEQ Assay, a bias-controlled multiplex PCR, was used to amplify TCRbeta CDR3 regions from genomic DNA. Concerning the study's data processing: Nucleated cell counts per sample were estimated from amplification of reference gene primers within the assay. To quantify the absolute abundance of each unique TCRbeta CDR3 rearrangement, sequence reads were collapsed and filtered. For each sample, productive Simpson clonality was calculated as the square root of Simpson's diversity index across productive rearrangements. TCRdb limited this immuneACCESS table to in-frame rearrangements with V and J called. A share of clones is missing; checked studies link under half to unresolved V genes, and the rest is unexplained. That table gives V, J and clone size, and the DNA gave D and trimming. The sample table lists about 150,000 clones, about 90% of them with a count of one. Jointly, the top ten make up about 2.6% of the sample.

The collaborating institutions used their own protocols to collect whole blood in K2EDTA tubes. Collaborator samples were shipped for TCRbeta analysis as frozen whole blood, isolated PBMCs, or DNA extracted from either sample type. The CDR3 contains 16 residues, cysteine and phenylalanine counted. Of the read, only the CDR3 DNA is kept; its 48 bases are in frame from base 1. V is reduced by 1 base and J by 1 base, leaving a spacing of 13 bases between them. CDR1 is given as LGHNA and CDR2 as YNFKEQ, both from the germline V gene. This receptor was identified in a man between 60 and 75 years old with acute or convalescent COVID-19. The specimen was peripheral blood. The chain couples TRBV4-2 to TRBJ1-2; a tentative D call is TRBD1 (5 bases match). In nucleotide form, the sequence is TGTGCCAGCAGCCAAGCTGGACACGATAATAACTATGGCTACACCTTC. This translates into CASSQAGHDNNYGYTF.